These T cell receptor beta chains were read from a single sample in a study of blood T cell repertoires in COVID-19. Here immunoSEQ multiplex PCR was the method, and the copy in TCRdb shows in-frame clones only, minus some. The top ten hold approximately 8.7% of the sample, which has some 210,000 clones, roughly four fifths seen once. Sequences were obtained from PBMCs or T cells enriched from blood (not recorded which). The receptors were sampled from a man in his forties or fifties who had recovered from COVID-19. Both conserved end residues are part of each CDR3. The D gene is left open where the match is weak. A row's size may be missing; if present it is once, few, many or a size class.

abundance: .; d_gene: TRBD2; j_gene: TRBJ2-3; v_gene: TRBV4-1; CDR3aa: CASSRGLAGGSTDTQYF; CDR3nt: TGCGCCAGCAGCCGGGGACTAGCGGGAGGGAGCACAGATACGCAGTATTTT
abundance: once; d_gene: TRBD2; j_gene: TRBJ2-1; v_gene: TRBV11-2; CDR3aa: CASSLFLAVVSNEQFF; CDR3nt: TGTGCCAGCAGCTTATTTCTAGCGGTAGTATCCAATGAGCAGTTCTTC
abundance: .; d_gene: TRBD1; j_gene: TRBJ2-7; v_gene: TRBV5-6; CDR3aa: CASSWDRLGEQYF; CDR3nt: TGTGCCAGCAGTTGGGACAGGTTGGGGGAGCAGTACTTC
abundance: .; d_gene: TRBD1; j_gene: TRBJ1-6; v_gene: TRBV28; CDR3aa: CASKDRGSPLHF; CDR3nt: TGTGCCAGCAAGGACAGGGGTTCACCCCTCCACTTT
abundance: .; d_gene: TRBD1; j_gene: TRBJ1-1; v_gene: TRBV11-2; CDR3aa: CASSLGQNEAFF; CDR3nt: TGTGCCAGCAGCTTGGGACAGAATGAAGCTTTCTTT
abundance: .; d_gene: TRBD1; j_gene: TRBJ2-6; v_gene: TRBV5-6; CDR3aa: CASSLTGTGANVLTF; CDR3nt: TGTGCCAGCAGCCTGACAGGGACGGGGGCCAACGTCCTGACTTTC
abundance: .; d_gene: .; j_gene: TRBJ1-5; v_gene: TRBV27; CDR3aa: CASSLWSDQPQHF; CDR3nt: TGTGCCAGCAGTTTATGGTCGGATCAGCCCCAGCATTTT
abundance: .; d_gene: .; j_gene: TRBJ1-1; v_gene: TRBV12-3/TRBV12-4; CDR3aa: CASSSQGNTEAFF; CDR3nt: TGTGCCAGCAGCTCCCAGGGGAACACTGAAGCTTTCTTT
abundance: few; d_gene: .; j_gene: TRBJ1-1; v_gene: TRBV4-2; CDR3aa: CASSPLGGRGRNTEAFF; CDR3nt: TGTGCCAGCAGCCCTCTAGGGGGGCGCGGGAGGAACACTGAAGCTTTCTTT
abundance: .; d_gene: TRBD1; j_gene: TRBJ1-6; v_gene: TRBV11-2; CDR3aa: CASSFTGQGLSPLHF; CDR3nt: TGTGCCAGCAGCTTCACGGGACAGGGGCTTTCACCCCTCCACTTT
abundance: .; d_gene: .; j_gene: TRBJ1-2; v_gene: TRBV10-3; CDR3aa: CAISQNGDYGYTF; CDR3nt: TGTGCCATCTCACAAAACGGGGACTATGGCTACACCTTC
abundance: .; d_gene: TRBD2; j_gene: TRBJ2-1; v_gene: TRBV5-5; CDR3aa: CASSLVPGLAGGPSEQFF; CDR3nt: TGTGCCAGCAGCTTGGTCCCCGGACTAGCGGGAGGGCCTAGTGAGCAGTTCTTC
abundance: .; d_gene: .; j_gene: TRBJ1-5; v_gene: TRBV29-1; CDR3aa: CSAQEGGQPQHF; CDR3nt: TGCAGCGCTCAGGAAGGGGGTCAGCCCCAGCATTTT
abundance: .; d_gene: TRBD1; j_gene: TRBJ1-6; v_gene: TRBV6-5; CDR3aa: CAIPTGTGISSPLHF; CDR3nt: TGTGCCATCCCAACCGGGACAGGGATTAGTTCACCCCTCCACTTT
abundance: .; d_gene: .; j_gene: TRBJ2-5; v_gene: TRBV5-1; CDR3aa: CASSLEPLRETQYF; CDR3nt: TGCGCCAGCAGCTTGGAGCCCCTCCGAGAGACCCAGTACTTC
abundance: .; d_gene: .; j_gene: TRBJ1-5; v_gene: TRBV7-5; CDR3aa: CARTPLQGLHNQPQHF; CDR3nt: TGTGCCAGAACCCCACTCCAGGGACTTCACAATCAGCCCCAGCATTTT
abundance: .; d_gene: TRBD2; j_gene: TRBJ2-1; v_gene: TRBV3-1/TRBV3-2; CDR3aa: CASSQGKASGSVDEQFF; CDR3nt: TGTGCCAGCAGCCAAGGAAAGGCTAGCGGGAGTGTGGATGAGCAGTTCTTC
abundance: .; d_gene: TRBD2; j_gene: TRBJ2-5; v_gene: TRBV10-3; CDR3aa: CAITKGLAGGETQYF; CDR3nt: TGTGCCATCACTAAGGGACTAGCGGGGGGGGAGACCCAGTACTTC
abundance: .; d_gene: TRBD1; j_gene: TRBJ1-4; v_gene: TRBV5-6; CDR3aa: CASRTQGASEKLFF; CDR3nt: TGTGCCAGCAGAACACAGGGGGCCTCCGAAAAACTGTTTTTT
abundance: .; d_gene: .; j_gene: TRBJ2-6; v_gene: TRBV30; CDR3aa: CAWSGSRDSSGANVLTF; CDR3nt: TGTGCCTGGAGTGGTAGCAGGGATTCGTCTGGGGCCAACGTCCTGACTTTC
abundance: few; d_gene: .; j_gene: TRBJ1-1; v_gene: TRBV29-1; CDR3aa: CSASHTTEAFF; CDR3nt: TGCAGCGCAAGTCATACAACTGAAGCTTTCTTT
abundance: .; d_gene: .; j_gene: TRBJ2-2; v_gene: TRBV5-1; CDR3aa: CASSPGGNRAAGELFF; CDR3nt: TGCGCCAGCAGCCCCGGCGGTAACAGGGCGGCCGGGGAGCTGTTTTTT
abundance: .; d_gene: TRBD2; j_gene: TRBJ2-1; v_gene: TRBV7-9; CDR3aa: CASSMTSPNEQFF; CDR3nt: TGTGCCAGCAGCATGACTAGCCCCAATGAGCAGTTCTTC
abundance: .; d_gene: .; j_gene: TRBJ1-1; v_gene: TRBV12-3/TRBV12-4; CDR3aa: CAATGNTEAFF; CDR3nt: TGTGCCGCTACAGGGAACACTGAAGCTTTCTTT
abundance: .; d_gene: .; j_gene: TRBJ1-1; v_gene: TRBV18; CDR3aa: CASSPPAMNTEAFF; CDR3nt: TGTGCCAGCTCACCACCAGCGATGAACACTGAAGCTTTCTTT
abundance: .; d_gene: .; j_gene: TRBJ1-3; v_gene: TRBV10-3; CDR3aa: CAISDPTQGMGSGNTIYF; CDR3nt: TGTGCCATCAGCGATCCCACCCAGGGGATGGGCTCTGGAAACACCATATATTTT
abundance: .; d_gene: .; j_gene: TRBJ2-1; v_gene: TRBV7-9; CDR3aa: CASSLSVYNEQFF; CDR3nt: TGTGCCAGCAGCTTATCAGTGTACAATGAGCAGTTCTTC
abundance: .; d_gene: .; j_gene: TRBJ1-2; v_gene: TRBV7-3; CDR3aa: CASTLFSQTNPPSGYTF; CDR3nt: TGTGCCAGCACCCTCTTCTCCCAGACAAATCCCCCTTCTGGCTACACCTTC
abundance: .; d_gene: .; j_gene: TRBJ1-6; v_gene: TRBV9; CDR3aa: CASSQQMGGRINSPLHF; CDR3nt: TGTGCCAGCAGCCAACAAATGGGGGGGCGGATAAATTCACCCCTCCACTTT
abundance: .; d_gene: TRBD2; j_gene: TRBJ2-5; v_gene: TRBV7-9; CDR3aa: CASSYRTSGNTIETQYF; CDR3nt: TGTGCCAGCAGCTATCGGACTAGCGGGAATACTATAGAGACCCAGTACTTC
abundance: .; d_gene: .; j_gene: TRBJ1-6; v_gene: TRBV11-2; CDR3aa: CASSLESGLGPLHF; CDR3nt: TGTGCCAGCAGCTTAGAATCCGGTCTCGGACCCCTCCACTTT
abundance: .; d_gene: TRBD1; j_gene: TRBJ1-2; v_gene: TRBV5-1; CDR3aa: CASSLTTGAGGGYTF; CDR3nt: TGCGCCAGCAGCTTGACCACGGGGGCAGGGGGCGGCTACACCTTC
abundance: few; d_gene: TRBD1; j_gene: TRBJ1-2; v_gene: TRBV2; CDR3aa: CASKQGNGYTF; CDR3nt: TGTGCCAGCAAACAGGGGAATGGCTACACCTTC
abundance: .; d_gene: .; j_gene: TRBJ1-1; v_gene: TRBV5-1; CDR3aa: CASSLGTGTLKRNTEAFF; CDR3nt: TGCGCCAGCAGCTTGGGAACCGGGACACTCAAGAGGAACACTGAAGCTTTCTTT
abundance: .; d_gene: .; j_gene: TRBJ2-3; v_gene: TRBV5-1; CDR3aa: CASSPGGVSTDTQYF; CDR3nt: TGCGCCAGCAGTCCGGGCGGGGTTAGCACAGATACGCAGTATTTT
abundance: once; d_gene: .; j_gene: TRBJ2-1; v_gene: TRBV24-1; CDR3aa: CAAPVGRGRYNEQFF; CDR3nt: TGTGCCGCCCCTGTGGGCAGGGGACGTTACAATGAGCAGTTCTTC
abundance: few; d_gene: TRBD1; j_gene: TRBJ1-5; v_gene: TRBV5-8; CDR3aa: CASSSGTVRSQPQHF; CDR3nt: TGTGCCAGCAGTTCCGGGACAGTCCGATCTCAGCCCCAGCATTTT
abundance: .; d_gene: TRBD1; j_gene: TRBJ2-5; v_gene: TRBV18; CDR3aa: CASSRGTGQETQYF; CDR3nt: TGTGCCAGCTCACGAGGGACAGGCCAAGAGACCCAGTACTTC
abundance: .; d_gene: .; j_gene: TRBJ2-6; v_gene: TRBV7-2; CDR3aa: CASSRGGLVDGANVLTF; CDR3nt: TGTGCCAGCAGCCGGGGAGGCCTGGTAGATGGGGCCAACGTCCTGACTTTC
abundance: .; d_gene: .; j_gene: TRBJ1-5; v_gene: TRBV30; CDR3aa: CAWSLAGNQPQHF; CDR3nt: TGTGCCTGGAGTCTGGCAGGTAATCAGCCCCAGCATTTT
abundance: .; d_gene: .; j_gene: TRBJ2-7; v_gene: TRBV7-3; CDR3aa: CASSLSGGIDEQYF; CDR3nt: TGTGCCAGCAGCTTAAGTGGGGGCATCGACGAGCAGTACTTC